These 28 T cell receptor beta chains came from one sample sequenced in a study of cytomegalovirus exposure and HLA in healthy donors. PCR amplification relied on 60 Vbeta primers (plus 13 Jbeta primers). Libraries were prepared by immunoSEQ multiplex PCR; TCRdb keeps only in-frame clonotypes and omits some of them. The data show about 160,000 clones, with about 71% seen just once and roughly 1.5% held by the top ten. Input material: PBMCs. The receptors originated from a man in his fifties or sixties in good health and CMV-seronegative.

This chain links TRBV7-6 with TRBJ2-5; TRBD1 aligns across 8 bases. The CDR3 has 16 amino acids. Germline lookup yields CDR1 SGHVS and CDR2 FNYEAQ. The ends lost 1 base at V and 3 bases at J; junction bases unmatched: 7. The CDR3: CASSLDNRGEEETQYF. The CDR3 DNA sequence: TGTGCCAGCAGCTTAGATAACAGGGGGGAGGAAGAGACCCAGTACTTC. The full variable domain, its missing parts supplied by reference TRBV7-6 and TRBJ2-5, is GAGVSQSPRYKVTKRGQDVALRCDPISGHVSLYWYRQALGQGPEFLTYFNYEAQQDKSGLPNDRFSAERPEGSISTLTIQRTEQRDSAMYRCASSLDNRGEEETQYFGPGTRLLVL.

The chain employs TRBV5-1 and TRBJ1-1; maybe TRBD1 (6 bases). Trimming pared 0 bases from V and 2 bases from J, leaving 8 bases between. CDR1 is SGHRS, CDR2 YFSETQ, per germline. The CDR3 is 14 amino acids. The CDR3 sequence is CASSLEGTNTEAFF. In DNA, the CDR3 is TGCGCCAGCAGCTTGGAGGGGACAAACACTGAAGCTTTCTTT.

V usage is TRBV6-5 and J usage is TRBJ1-1, with a weak D call TRBD1 (5 bases). The CDR3 is 13 amino acids. V lost 5 bases, J lost 4 bases, and 11 bases lay in between. Germline CDR1 is MNHEY and CDR2 is SVGAGI. For the CDR3, the DNA is TGTGCCAGCAGTCGGGGGGTGAGCACTGAAGCTTTCTTT. It translates to CASSRGVSTEAFF.

The V gene is TRBV6-6, the J gene TRBJ1-4, with TRBD1 matching over 7 bases. Trimming removed 4 bases from V and 11 bases from J; junction bases left unmatched: 10. CDR1 and CDR2 (germline): MNHNY, SVGAGI (reference sequence). The CDR3 has 14 amino acids. The CDR3 spells CASSSIDRVRKLFF. CDR3 DNA sequence: TGTGCCAGCAGTTCTATCGACAGGGTCAGGAAACTGTTTTTT.

The J gene is TRBJ2-2, the V gene TRBV5-1, with 8 bases matching TRBD2. Germline V gene lookup returns CDR1 SGHRS and CDR2 YFSETQ. The length of the CDR3 is 17 residues. With V trimmed by 0 bases and J by 0 bases, 4 bases remained unmatched. CDR3 amino acids: CASSLEPAGANTGELFF. The CDR3 nucleotides read TGCGCCAGCAGCTTGGAGCCAGCGGGGGCGAACACCGGGGAGCTGTTTTTT.

The CDR3 region is CSVRTGNTEAFF. CDR3 nucleotides: TGCAGCGTGAGGACAGGGAACACTGAAGCTTTCTTT. The chain recombines TRBV29-1 with TRBJ1-1, with 7 nucleotides matching TRBD1. Germline CDR1 reads SQVTM; CDR2 reads ANQGSEA. This CDR3 is built from 12 residues. The V gene end was trimmed by 6 bases and the J gene end by 1 base; junction bases not matched to a gene: 2. Full variable domain (outside the CDR3, taken from reference TRBV29-1 and TRBJ1-1): SAVISQKPSRDICQRGTSLTIQCQVDSQVTMMFWYRQQPGQSLTLIATANQGSEATYESGFVIDKFPISRPNLTFSTLTVSNMSPEDSSIYLCSVRTGNTEAFFGQGTRLTVV.

In this sample, this clone turned up a few times. The CDR3 DNA sequence: TGTGCCAGCAGGACCCTCGGGACAGCTAACTATGGCTACACCTTC. Translating it yields CASRTLGTANYGYTF. The rearrangement joins TRBV6-5 to TRBJ1-2, with TRBD1 matching 7 bases. The junction had 7 bases not matched to a gene; V was cut back by 6 bases and J by 0 bases. The germline V gene encodes CDR1 MNHEY and CDR2 SVGAGI. The CDR3 is 15 residues long.

The V call is TRBV2, the J call TRBJ1-1, with 8 bases matching TRBD1. The length of the CDR3 is 14 residues. The V gene end was trimmed by 8 bases and the J gene end by 2 bases; junction bases not matched to a gene: 7. Germline-derived CDR1 and CDR2 are SNHLY and FYNNEI. In nucleotides, the CDR3 is TGTGCCAGCCGACGACAGGGGACTAACACTGAAGCTTTCTTT. As protein: CASRRQGTNTEAFF.

This clone was recorded once. The chain employs TRBV25-1 and TRBJ1-1, with D possibly matching TRBD1 (6 bases). Trimming took off 9 bases at V and 0 bases at J, with 17 bases between the two ends. Looked up from germline, CDR1 is MGHDK and CDR2 is SYGVNS. The CDR3 totals 15 residues. In DNA form, the CDR3 reads TGTGCCAGGATCAATCCGGGACATCTGAACACTGAAGCTTTCTTT. Amino acids: CARINPGHLNTEAFF.

This chain uses TRBV7-9 with TRBJ1-2; TRBD1 matches 7 bases. Trimming at V came to 0 bases and at J to 5 bases, leaving 6 bases not matched to a gene. This CDR3 is built from 15 residues. Germline CDR1 and CDR2: SEHNR and FQNEAQ (reference sequence). CDR3 bases: TGTGCCAGCAGCTTAGCGCCGGGACAGTTTTATGGCTACACCTTC. Encoded protein: CASSLAPGQFYGYTF.

The chain links TRBV9 to TRBJ1-6; the D gene is possibly TRBD1 (6 bases). Germline CDR1 and CDR2: SGDLS and YYNGEE. This CDR3 is built from 14 residues. Trimming cost V 4 bases and J 8 bases, with 13 bases left between them. CDR3: CASSSGGGDSPLHF. DNA of the CDR3: TGTGCCAGCAGCTCGGGGGGCGGGGATTCACCCCTCCACTTT.

The V call is TRBV19, the J call TRBJ2-2; D gene uncertain. The V gene's germline CDR1 is LNHDA and CDR2 SQIVND (reference sequence). V lost 2 bases, J lost 3 bases, and 7 bases lay in between. The CDR3 covers 14 residues. CDR3 loop: CASSIWQYTGELFF. The CDR3 nucleotides are TGTGCCAGTAGTATATGGCAGTACACCGGGGAGCTGTTTTTT.

A single count supports this clone. Written as DNA, the CDR3 is TGTGCCAGCAGCTCGGGGGGCCAAGATACGCAGTATTTT. As protein: CASSSGGQDTQYF. The V gene is TRBV7-7, the J gene TRBJ2-3; D may be TRBD2 (7 bases). From germline, CDR1 is SSHAT and CDR2 FNYEAQ (reference sequence). With 4 bases removed from V and 5 bases from J, the gap between germline ends came to 10 bases. CDR3 length equals 13 residues.

The V gene is TRBV5-1, the J gene TRBJ2-3; perhaps TRBD1 as D (5 bases). Germline V gene lookup returns CDR1 SGHRS and CDR2 YFSETQ. V was shortened by 1 base and J by 0 bases, with 9 bases between the two germline ends. The length of the CDR3 is 15 residues. The CDR3 bases are TGCGCCAGCAGCTTGCGTCAGGGAAGCACAGATACGCAGTATTTT. Its translation is CASSLRQGSTDTQYF.

This clone was seen a few times. The rearrangement uses TRBV5-1 and TRBJ1-3; TRBD1 matches 11 bases. Germline trimming cut 3 bases from V and 0 bases from J; bases unmatched to any gene: 2. The germline V gene has CDR1 SGHRS and CDR2 YFSETQ. This CDR3 is 16 amino acids long. The CDR3 protein is CASSSGQGGSGNTIYF. The CDR3 DNA sequence: TGCGCCAGCAGCTCGGGACAGGGGGGCTCTGGAAACACCATATATTTT. Filled out from reference TRBV5-1 and TRBJ1-3, the complete variable domain reads KAGVTQTPRYLIKTRGQQVTLSCSPISGHRSVSWYQQTPGQGLQFLFEYFSETQRNKGNFPGRFSGRQFSNSRSEMNVSTLELGDSALYLCASSSGQGGSGNTIYFGEGSWLTVV.

Points on this clone: Other DNA sequences in the same sample also yield this CDR3. The chain links TRBV29-1 to TRBJ2-1, with no clear D. The CDR3 covers 10 residues. The V gene lost 2 bases and the J gene lost 6 bases, with 2 bases spanning the gap. Looked up from germline, CDR1 is SQVTM and CDR2 is ANQGSEA. CDR3 sequence reads: CSVERNEQFF. CDR3 in DNA: TGCAGCGTTGAACGCAATGAGCAGTTCTTC.

This clone has more than one count but fewer than ten. The rearrangement uses TRBV28 and TRBJ2-2, with D unclear. V gave up 7 bases and J gave up 5 bases, with 14 bases separating them. The germline gives CDR1 MDHEN, CDR2 SYDVKM. CDR3 length: 14 residues. CDR3 amino acids: CASTPFSLTGELFF. The CDR3 DNA follows: TGTGCCAGCACCCCCTTTTCCCTTACCGGGGAGCTGTTTTTT.

The genes are TRBV12-5 and TRBJ2-3, with 12 positions matching TRBD2. V lost 4 bases, J lost 2 bases, and 4 bases stayed unmatched. Germline CDR1 is LGHNT and CDR2 is FRNRAP. The CDR3 sequence is 16 residues long. Here the CDR3 reads CASGSGLAGITDTQYF. The CDR3 DNA reads as TGTGCTAGTGGTTCAGGACTAGCGGGGATCACAGATACGCAGTATTTT.

The sample holds a few counts of this clone. The chain couples TRBV2 to TRBJ2-5; a possible D gene is TRBD1 (5 bases). Deletions cut 10 bases from V and 3 bases from J, with 12 bases between. The germline gives CDR1 SNHLY, CDR2 FYNNEI. The CDR3 runs to 12 residues. CDR3 DNA sequence: TGTGCCACTGATGCAGGGAAAGAGACCCAGTACTTC. Translation gives CATDAGKETQYF.

This chain links TRBV10-1 with TRBJ2-3; TRBD2 matches 13 bases. The V segment lost 10 bases and the J segment 4 bases; nucleotides outside the gene matches: 2. The CDR3 is 13 amino acids. Germline CDR1 reads WNHNN; CDR2 reads SYGVQD (reference sequence). The CDR3 is CATGLAGSDTQYF. The CDR3 DNA reads TGCGCCACGGGACTAGCGGGGTCAGATACGCAGTATTTT.

This clone was seen a few times. This chain connects TRBV4-1 to TRBJ2-5; 12 bases agree with TRBD2. Trimming cost V 4 bases and J 3 bases; bases outside gene matches: 18. CDR3 size: 20 residues. The germline V gene encodes CDR1 MGHRA and CDR2 YSYEKL. The CDR3 reads CASSRELAGGSGSEKETQYF. CDR3 sequence (DNA): TGCGCCAGCAGCCGAGAACTAGCGGGGGGCTCCGGGTCCGAGAAAGAGACCCAGTACTTC.

This clone was observed once. The rearrangement links TRBV7-8 to TRBJ2-5; the D gene is possibly TRBD1 (6 bases). Germline V lookup: CDR1 SGHVS, CDR2 FQNEAQ. Trimming removed 0 bases from V and 1 base from J, with 9 bases in between. CDR3 size: 15 residues. CDR3 region: CASSLAGAVQETQYF. The CDR3 region has the DNA TGTGCCAGCAGCTTAGCGGGGGCCGTCCAAGAGACCCAGTACTTC.

The chain links TRBV4-1 to TRBJ1-6; D gene uncertain. V shed 1 base and J shed 8 bases, with 9 bases lying between them. The CDR3 extends over 14 amino acids. The germline gives CDR1 MGHRA, CDR2 YSYEKL. The CDR3 bases are TGCGCCAGCAGCCAAGTCGAGGGCCATTCACCCCTCCACTTT. Translating gives CASSQVEGHSPLHF.

The chain uses TRBV7-2 and TRBJ1-4, with D perhaps matching TRBD1 (5 bases). This CDR3 is built from 14 residues. Germline V gives CDR1 SGHTA, CDR2 FQGNSA. Trimming stripped 5 bases from V and 4 bases from J, with 11 bases between. The CDR3 DNA sequence: TGTGCCAGCAGCCGAGGACACCTTAATGAAAAACTGTTTTTT. It encodes CASSRGHLNEKLFF.

The chain's CDR3 is CASSSVRDTANYGYTF. The CDR3 DNA sequence: TGTGCCAGCAGTTCGGTGAGGGATACGGCTAACTATGGCTACACCTTC. The chain has TRBV27 and TRBJ1-2; D call uncertain. This CDR3 contains 16 residues. Germline-derived CDR1 and CDR2 are MNHEY and SMNVEV (reference sequence). Trimming left V 4 bases short and J 0 bases short, with 15 bases between.

The gene calls are TRBV10-2 and TRBJ1-2; 7 nucleotides line up with TRBD1. The germline V gene encodes CDR1 WSHSY and CDR2 SAAADI. The CDR3 totals 14 residues. The V gene end was trimmed by 7 bases and the J gene end by 2 bases; junction bases not matched to a gene: 7. As DNA, the CDR3 is TGCGCCAGCAAAGATCCCAGGGGGAACTATGGCTACACCTTC. Translated, it gives CASKDPRGNYGYTF.

The rearrangement uses TRBV4-3 and TRBJ2-3, with 9 bases aligning to TRBD2. The CDR3 runs to 16 residues. Germline-derived CDR1 and CDR2 are LGHNA and YSLEER. Trimming took 3 bases from V and 2 from J; bases not matched to a gene: 6. CDR3 sequence reads: CASSQRASGATDTQYF. The CDR3, as DNA: TGCGCCAGCAGCCAGCGAGCTAGCGGGGCCACAGATACGCAGTATTTT.

The gene calls are TRBV18 and TRBJ2-7; D unclear. V dropped 6 bases and J dropped 0 bases, with 6 bases sitting between them. The CDR3 loop spans 12 amino acids. The germline CDR1 and CDR2 sequences are KGHSH and LQKENI. CDR3 protein: CASSLSSYEQYF. The CDR3 DNA is TGTGCCAGCTCTCTTAGCTCCTACGAGCAGTACTTC.